This paragraph covers one T cell receptor beta chain sequence. Its antigen remains unidentified. Mouse names are used for the genes. The CDR3 extends 1 residue past the end of the read, so its final part is completed from the germline J gene. The entry originates in a study of tissue T cells after allogeneic stem cell transplantation. General observations from the study: Few T cell clones were shared across patients, but motif clusters showed tissue-specific shared signatures. Anatomically similar tissues had similar TCR repertoires within each patient.

The assay was immunoSEQ multiplex PCR, and TCRdb's table has in-frame clones only and misses some. The profile shows under 8,000 clones, approximately 45% of them singletons. J lost 0 bases, V lost 4 bases, and 3 bases had no gene match. The CDR3 consists of 17 residues. CDR1 is KGHTA and CDR2 is FRNEEI in the germline V gene. Time point described: mouse harvest day 7 after allogeneic transplant. Each mouse received 10^7 T-cell-depleted marrow cells plus 10^6 splenic CD5+ T cells by tail vein. J is TRBJ2-3 and V is TRBV24; TRBD2 matches at 14 bases. This sequence was found in a female BALB/c mouse given C57BL/6 T cells with graft-versus-host disease after an allogeneic hematopoietic cell transplant. The sequencing sample was made of gut tissue. CDR3 in amino acids: CASSRDWGGRSAETLYF. The CDR3 DNA, read in part, is TGTGCCAGCAGTCGGGACTGGGGGGGCCGTAGTGCAGAAACGCTGTAT.